This T cell receptor beta chain was documented in a study of blood T cell repertoires in COVID-19. Study as a whole: Sample material is recorded as cDNA or gDNA derived from T cells, B-cell-depleted T cells, or PBMCs.

Study processing details: Estimates of nucleated cell counts were drawn from the amplification of reference gene primers. Only in-frame clones appear in the TCRdb table, and some are missing; sequencing was by immunoSEQ multiplex PCR. Clone size and V and J calls were adopted from that table, with D and trimming inferred from the DNA. The sample lists hundreds of thousands of clones, around nine tenths occurring once. The receptor's source is a human donor in a cohort sampled during active COVID-19. The material sequenced was peripheral blood.

The CDR3 bases are TGTGCCAGCAGCTTAGGCCGCGGCAGCGAGCAGTACTTC. Its protein product is CASSLGRGSEQYF. This chain links TRBV7-7 with TRBJ2-7; D remains unclear. V lost 1 base to trimming and J lost 6 bases, with 10 bases between them. Germline values: CDR1 SSHAT, CDR2 FNYEAQ (reference sequence). The CDR3 consists of 13 residues.